Listed here is a single T cell receptor beta chain. Its cognate antigen is unknown. Generated by immunoSEQ multiplex PCR, the TCRdb table keeps only in-frame clones and is missing some. The sample lists about 160,000 clones, roughly 95% seen once, with roughly 0.83% in the top ten. CDR1 and CDR2 from the germline V gene are MGHRA and YSYEKL. V dropped 1 base and J dropped 8 bases, with 17 bases sitting between them. This CDR3 has 16 residues. This sample is drawn from a study of cytomegalovirus exposure and HLA in healthy donors. Study outcomes and limitations: Usually a TCR sequence was rare, but some public TCRs were found in many donors.

The source is a woman aged 18-29 years in good health and CMV-seronegative. The chain combines TRBV4-1 with TRBJ1-4; D is unresolved. Sample: PBMCs. The CDR3 protein is CASSQGREGDAEKLFF. CDR3 in DNA: TGCGCCAGCAGCCAAGGGCGAGAGGGTGATGCGGAAAAACTGTTTTTT.